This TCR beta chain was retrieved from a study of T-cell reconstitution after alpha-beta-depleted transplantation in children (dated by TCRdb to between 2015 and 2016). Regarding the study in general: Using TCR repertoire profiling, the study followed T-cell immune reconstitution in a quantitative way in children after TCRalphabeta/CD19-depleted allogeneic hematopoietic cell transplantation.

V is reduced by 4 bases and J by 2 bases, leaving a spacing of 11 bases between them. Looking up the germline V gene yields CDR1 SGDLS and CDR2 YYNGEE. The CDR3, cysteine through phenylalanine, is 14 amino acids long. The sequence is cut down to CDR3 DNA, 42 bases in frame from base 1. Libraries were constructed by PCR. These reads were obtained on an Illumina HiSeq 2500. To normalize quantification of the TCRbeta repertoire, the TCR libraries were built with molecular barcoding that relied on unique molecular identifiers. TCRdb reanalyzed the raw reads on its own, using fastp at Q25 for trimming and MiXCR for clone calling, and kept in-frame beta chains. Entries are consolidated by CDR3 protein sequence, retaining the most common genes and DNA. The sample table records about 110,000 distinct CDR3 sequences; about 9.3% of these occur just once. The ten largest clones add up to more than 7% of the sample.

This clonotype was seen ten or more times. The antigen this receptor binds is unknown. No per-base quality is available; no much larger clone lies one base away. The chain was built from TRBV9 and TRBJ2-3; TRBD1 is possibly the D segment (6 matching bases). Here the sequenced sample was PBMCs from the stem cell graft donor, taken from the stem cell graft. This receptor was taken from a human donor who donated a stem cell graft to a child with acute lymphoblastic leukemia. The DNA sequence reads TGTGCCAGCAGCAAGGGGGAACCCACAGATACGCAGTATTTT. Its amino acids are CASSKGEPTDTQYF. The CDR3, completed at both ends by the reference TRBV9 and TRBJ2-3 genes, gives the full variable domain DSGVTQTPKHLITATGQRVTLRCSPRSGDLSVYWYQQSLDQGLQFLIQYYNGEERAKGNILERFSAQQFPDLHSELNLSSLELGDSALYFCASSKGEPTDTQYFGPGTRLTVL.